Listed below are T cell receptor beta chains from one sample, sequenced in a study of shared clonotypes between healthy human individuals. The method was immunoSEQ multiplex PCR; TCRdb's version includes in-frame clones alone and lacks a portion of them. The sample holds about 730,000 clones, just under 75% seen once. Sample: memory CD4+ T cells sorted from blood. These receptors were obtained from a woman in her 30s in good health. Both conserved end residues are part of each CDR3. D genes are given only for firm matches. Part of the rows lack a size; the others show once, few, many or a class for expanded clones.

-,TRBJ2-7,TRBD2,TRBV12-5,CASVWRRTSVYEQYF,TGTGCTAGTGTTTGGAGGCGGACTAGCGTCTACGAGCAGTACTTC
-,TRBJ2-7,-,TRBV11-2,CASSFPLGGQRKGVYEQYF,TGTGCCAGCAGCTTCCCCCTCGGGGGTCAGCGCAAGGGGGTCTACGAGCAGTACTTC
-,TRBJ1-4,TRBD1,TRBV5-8,CASRGRTGNEKLFF,TGTGCCAGCAGGGGACGGACAGGGAATGAAAAACTGTTTTTT
-,TRBJ2-7,-,TRBV18,CASSLTTPRGGSYEQYF,TGTGCCAGCTCACTTACAACGCCGAGAGGTGGCTCCTACGAGCAGTACTTC
-,TRBJ2-7,-,TRBV5-1,CASSAQGLASEQYF,TGCGCCAGCAGCGCCCAGGGTCTGGCAAGCGAGCAGTACTTC
-,TRBJ1-2,-,TRBV13,CASSQISRLYISGYTF,TGTGCCAGCAGCCAGATAAGCCGATTGTACATTTCTGGCTACACCTTC
-,TRBJ1-2,-,TRBV10-3,CAISESSRPASYGYTF,TGTGCCATCAGTGAGTCAAGTCGGCCGGCTAGCTATGGCTACACCTTC
-,TRBJ2-1,-,TRBV5-1,CASSFAFVSTGSIEQFF,TGCGCCAGCAGCTTTGCTTTTGTGTCGACGGGATCGATTGAGCAGTTCTTC
few,TRBJ2-1,-,TRBV19,CASMALVDNEQFF,TGTGCCAGTATGGCACTCGTAGACAATGAGCAGTTCTTC
many,TRBJ2-5,-,TRBV6-1,CASSDFNGGNGKETQYF,TGTGCCAGCAGTGATTTTAATGGGGGCAACGGGAAAGAGACCCAGTACTTC
once,TRBJ2-7,TRBD2,TRBV5-1,CASNSRTSGRGSYEQYF,TGCGCCAGCAACTCCCGGACTAGCGGGAGAGGGTCCTACGAGCAGTACTTC
-,TRBJ2-1,-,TRBV6-6,CASNPTRASSYNEQFF,TGTGCCAGCAACCCCACCCGGGCGAGCTCTTACAATGAGCAGTTCTTC
-,TRBJ2-3,-,TRBV18,CASSGRSGQAYTDTQYF,TGTGCCAGCTCAGGGCGGTCGGGCCAGGCCTACACAGATACGCAGTATTTT
-,TRBJ2-3,-,TRBV5-1,CASRKADLATDTQYF,TGCGCCAGCAGGAAGGCGGACCTCGCCACAGATACGCAGTATTTT
once,TRBJ2-1,-,TRBV7-9,CASSSTELRYNEQFF,TGTGCCAGCAGCTCCACAGAATTACGCTACAATGAGCAGTTCTTC
-,TRBJ1-1,TRBD1,TRBV2,CASRSGTGSLNTEAFF,TGTGCCAGCAGGTCCGGGACAGGGAGTTTGAACACTGAAGCTTTCTTT
-,TRBJ2-7,TRBD2,TRBV20-1,CSAGLVYEQYF,TGCAGTGCTGGACTAGTCTACGAGCAGTACTTC
-,TRBJ2-7,TRBD1,TRBV2,CATAGRTGAYEQYF,TGTGCCACAGCGGGAAGGACAGGGGCCTACGAGCAGTACTTC
-,TRBJ2-1,TRBD2,TRBV5-1,CASTHGTSRVIGEQFF,TGCGCCAGCACCCACGGGACTAGCAGGGTCATTGGTGAGCAGTTCTTC
-,TRBJ2-2,-,TRBV18,CASSRDSNTGELFF,TGTGCCAGCTCACGGGACTCCAACACCGGGGAGCTGTTTTTT
few,TRBJ1-2,-,TRBV21-1,CATKERGYTF,TGTGCCACCAAGGAGCGAGGCTACACCTTC
-,TRBJ1-4,-,TRBV6-5,CASSSGELGNEKLFF,TGTGCCAGCAGCTCGGGGGAATTGGGTAATGAAAAACTGTTTTTT
-,TRBJ2-2,-,TRBV10-3,CATAATGELFF,TGTGCCACTGCTGCCACCGGGGAGCTGTTTTTT
-,TRBJ2-5,-,TRBV30,CAWRTVGFGETQYF,TGTGCCTGGAGGACGGTGGGGTTCGGGGAGACCCAGTACTTC
once,TRBJ2-2,-,TRBV7-9,CASSYGVRDGELFF,TGTGCCAGCAGCTACGGGGTCCGGGACGGGGAGCTGTTTTTT